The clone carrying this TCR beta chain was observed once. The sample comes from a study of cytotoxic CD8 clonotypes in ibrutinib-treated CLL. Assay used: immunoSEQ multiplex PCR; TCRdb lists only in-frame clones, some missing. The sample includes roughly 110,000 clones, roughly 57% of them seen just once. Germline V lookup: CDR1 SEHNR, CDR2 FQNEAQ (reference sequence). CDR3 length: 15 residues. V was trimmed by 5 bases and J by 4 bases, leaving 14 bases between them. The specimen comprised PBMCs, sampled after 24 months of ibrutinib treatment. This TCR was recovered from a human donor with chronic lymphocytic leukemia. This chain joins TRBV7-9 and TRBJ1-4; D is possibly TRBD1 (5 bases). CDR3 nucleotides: TGTGCCAGCAGCGCCTTGTCCGGGGGTAATGAAAAACTGTTTTTT. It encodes CASSALSGGNEKLFF.